The 25 T cell receptor beta chains below were found in one sample sequenced in a study of persistence of HIV-infected CD4 T cells. Sequencing used immunoSEQ version 4 in survey mode. Here immunoSEQ multiplex PCR was the method, and the copy in TCRdb shows in-frame clones only, minus some. The sample lists approximately 25,000 clones, 74% seen once, with around 2% in the top ten. What these receptors recognize is not known. The stimulus was an HIV-1 Gag 15-mer peptide pool, roughly 1 ug/peptide/mL. Responding CD4+ T cells were sorted by upregulation of both CD40 ligand and CD69. The sequenced sample was CD4+ T cells sorted from PBMCs after roughly 17-hour stimulation, obtained from a patient who received antiretroviral therapy. These receptors were taken from an adult man with HIV who was CMV-seropositive.

This clone was observed a single time. A much larger clonotype is one base distant, so this may be a read error. The chain has TRBV5-1 and TRBJ1-2; D is ambiguous. Trimming pared 1 base from V and 6 bases from J, leaving 10 bases between. CDR3 length: 13 residues. CDR1 is SGHRS and CDR2 is YFSETQ in the germline V gene. Here the CDR3 DNA reads TGCGCCAGCAGCTTGAGCCCGGAAGATGGCTACACCTTC. This sequence encodes CASSLSPEDGYTF.

The chain carries TRBV5-1 and TRBJ1-2; D is unresolved. Between the trimmed V and J ends, which lost 1 base and 6 bases, there was a span of 16 bases. Germline V gives CDR1 SGHRS, CDR2 YFSETQ. The CDR3 is 15 residues long. In nucleotides, the CDR3 is TGCGCCAGCAGCTTGTCAGGTTCAGCGGGGAATGGCTACACCTTC. Translated: CASSLSGSAGNGYTF.

The chain joins TRBV5-8 to TRBJ2-2; 9 bases line up with TRBD2. The CDR3 contains 15 residues. V was clipped by 2 bases and J by 4 bases; unmatched bases: 3. Germline lookup yields CDR1 SGHTS and CDR2 YDEGEE. The DNA for the CDR3 is TGTGCCAGCAGCTTTTGGACTAGCGCCACCGGGGAGCTGTTTTTT. The encoded protein is CASSFWTSATGELFF.

The chain is built from TRBV5-1 and TRBJ2-7, with TRBD1 matching over 8 bases. After removal of 0 bases from V and 6 bases from J, the junction contained 11 bases not matched to a gene. Germline V gives CDR1 SGHRS, CDR2 YFSETQ. CDR3 length: 16 residues. The CDR3 spells CASSLAGGTGGSEQYF. Here the CDR3 DNA reads TGCGCCAGCAGCTTGGCTGGGGGGACAGGCGGCTCCGAGCAGTACTTC.

This clone appeared once. The chain links TRBV27 to TRBJ1-6, with 7 bases matching TRBD1. Per germline, CDR1 MNHEY and CDR2 SMNVEV (reference sequence). J was trimmed by 7 bases and V by 2 bases; bases with no gene match: 5. This CDR3 has 15 residues. CDR3 region: CASSLKGRGNSPLHF. The CDR3 DNA reads as TGTGCCAGCAGTTTAAAGGGCAGGGGGAATTCACCCCTCCACTTT.

This clone was counted between two and nine times. This chain links TRBV7-8 with TRBJ2-3, with D unresolved. Germline loops: CDR1 SGHVS, CDR2 FQNEAQ. The germline V and J ends were trimmed by 5 bases and 4 bases, with 10 bases remaining between them. This CDR3 is 13 amino acids long. The chain's CDR3 is CASSRPFPDTQYF. The CDR3 nucleotides are TGTGCCAGCAGCCGACCGTTCCCAGATACGCAGTATTTT.

By share of the sample, this clone is medium-sized. V gene TRBV19 combines with J gene TRBJ2-1, with unresolved D. The CDR3 consists of 14 residues. Trimming left V 5 bases short and J 7 bases short, with 15 bases between. Germline V gives CDR1 LNHDA, CDR2 SQIVND (reference sequence). CDR3: CASSWAAANNEQFF. The CDR3 DNA reads TGTGCCAGTAGTTGGGCAGCTGCTAATAATGAGCAGTTCTTC.

The chain recombines TRBV9 with TRBJ2-6; possible D gene TRBD1, 5 bases. Germline loops: CDR1 SGDLS, CDR2 YYNGEE. The ends were cut back, 0 bases at V and 4 bases at J, with 20 bases in the middle. The CDR3 has 19 residues. The CDR3 DNA sequence: TGTGCCAGCAGCGTAGTAGTAGGCGTCATAGGGGCCGGGGCCAACGTCCTGACTTTC. Protein sequence: CASSVVVGVIGAGANVLTF.

This chain joins TRBV2 and TRBJ2-1; D gene uncertain. From germline, CDR1 is SNHLY and CDR2 FYNNEI. This CDR3 is 14 amino acids long. V was cut by 2 bases and J by 4 bases, with 9 bases left in between. This CDR3 reads CASSEKGFYNEQFF. CDR3 nucleotide sequence: TGTGCCAGCAGTGAAAAGGGATTTTACAATGAGCAGTTCTTC.

The V gene is TRBV2, the J gene TRBJ1-1; 8 positions agree with TRBD1. CDR3 length equals 17 residues. V lost 3 bases and J lost 4; bases outside the gene matches: 13. The V gene's germline CDR1 is SNHLY and CDR2 FYNNEI. CDR3 sequence: CASSDSGGSFFGTEAFF. The CDR3, as DNA: TGTGCCAGCAGTGATTCAGGGGGCTCTTTTTTTGGCACTGAAGCTTTCTTT. The whole variable domain, filled in from reference TRBV2 and TRBJ1-1, reads EPEVTQTPSHQVTQMGQEVILRCVPISNHLYFYWYRQILGQKVEFLVSFYNNEISEKSEIFDDQFSVERPDGSNFTLKIRSTKLEDSAMYFCASSDSGGSFFGTEAFFGQGTRLTVV.

V is TRBV28 and J is TRBJ1-2, with no clear D. There are 14 residues in the CDR3. V lost 6 bases and J lost 5, with 16 bases in between. Germline V gene sequence: CDR1 MDHEN, CDR2 SYDVKM. Here the CDR3 reads CASRGSGWRYGYTF. CDR3 nucleotide sequence: TGTGCCAGCAGGGGGTCGGGGTGGAGGTATGGCTACACCTTC.

This clone was counted only a few times. J is TRBJ2-1 and V is TRBV7-6; tentatively, D is TRBD2 (6 bases). This CDR3 region has 16 residues. Trimming cost V 1 base and J 0 bases, with 10 bases left between them. The germline V gene has CDR1 SGHVS and CDR2 FNYEAQ. The CDR3 protein is CASSLDWGVSYNEQFF. CDR3 in DNA: TGTGCCAGCAGCTTAGACTGGGGGGTCTCCTACAATGAGCAGTTCTTC.

J is TRBJ1-5 and V is TRBV10-3; TRBD1 is a possible D gene (5 bases). The germline gives CDR1 ENHRY, CDR2 SYGVKD. The V end lost 3 bases, the J end lost 7 bases, and 16 bases lay between the germline ends. CDR3 length: 15 residues. The CDR3 loop reads CAISEGQGRRQPQHF. The CDR3 nucleotides read TGTGCCATCAGTGAAGGCCAGGGAAGGAGACAGCCCCAGCATTTT.

Here the CDR3 reads CASSLRQTDTQYF. The CDR3 DNA is TGTGCCAGTAGTCTCAGACAAACAGATACGCAGTATTTT. V and J are TRBV19 and TRBJ2-3; the D is unclear. V was pared by 5 bases and J by 3 bases, with 9 bases between. Germline V gene lookup returns CDR1 LNHDA and CDR2 SQIVND (reference sequence). The CDR3 spans 13 residues.

This chain links TRBV6-4 with TRBJ2-1; 7 bases are a match to TRBD2. J gave up 2 bases and V 5 bases, and 6 bases lay outside the gene matches. Germline values: CDR1 MRHNA, CDR2 SNTAGT. The CDR3 contains 15 residues. DNA for the CDR3: TGTGCCAGCAGTCCAAGCGGGGAGCCCTACAATGAGCAGTTCTTC. It specifies CASSPSGEPYNEQFF.

This chain links TRBV24-1 with TRBJ2-3; TRBD1 aligns across 11 bases. The germline gives CDR1 KGHDR, CDR2 SFDVKD. Trimming cost V 9 bases and J 3 bases; bases outside gene matches: 1. CDR3 size: 13 residues. In DNA form, the CDR3 reads TGTGCCACCGGGACAGGGGGGACAGATACGCAGTATTTT. This codes for CATGTGGTDTQYF.

This chain connects TRBV4-2 to TRBJ1-3, with a weak D call TRBD1 (5 bases). V shed 0 bases and J shed 0 bases, with 12 bases lying between them. CDR3 length equals 17 residues. Germline CDR1 is LGHNA and CDR2 is YNFKEQ. CDR3 coding DNA: TGTGCCAGCAGCCAAGAGGGACGTCTCCTCTCTGGAAACACCATATATTTT. This gives the protein CASSQEGRLLSGNTIYF.

This sequence joins TRBV5-1 and TRBJ2-2, with a weak D call TRBD2 (6 bases). CDR3 length: 16 amino acids. Germline CDR1 SGHRS, CDR2 YFSETQ. Trimming removed 4 bases at V and 2 bases at J, with 15 bases between. CDR3 residues: CASSLRGTDNTGELFF. CDR3 sequence (DNA): TGCGCCAGCAGCCTGCGTGGGACTGATAACACCGGGGAGCTGTTTTTT.

J is TRBJ1-1 and V is TRBV6-5; the D gene is possibly TRBD1 (5 bases). The CDR3 is made up of 14 amino acids. Trimming cost V 7 bases and J 1 base, with 13 bases left between them. Germline-derived CDR1 and CDR2 are MNHEY and SVGAGI. The CDR3 region has the DNA TGTGCCAGCACCTTCGCGGGGGGGAACACTGAAGCTTTCTTT. Encoded protein: CASTFAGGNTEAFF.

This sequence joins TRBV5-4 and TRBJ1-2, with TRBD1 matching 7 bases. The CDR3 spans 16 residues. The ends lost 2 bases at V and 7 bases at J; junction bases unmatched: 14. Germline loops: CDR1 SGHNT, CDR2 YYREEE (reference sequence). CDR3 nucleotide sequence: TGTGCCAGCAGCTTCGCAGGGAGACAGGGCTTCTTTGGCTACACCTTC. This gives the protein CASSFAGRQGFFGYTF.

This chain links TRBV7-9 with TRBJ2-7, with 7 bases aligning to TRBD2. Germline V gene sequence: CDR1 SEHNR, CDR2 FQNEAQ (reference sequence). The CDR3 has 13 amino acids. J was trimmed by 5 bases and V by 1 base; bases with no gene match: 2. The CDR3 loop reads CASSLVRGDEQYF. The CDR3, as DNA: TGTGCCAGCAGCTTAGTTCGGGGGGACGAGCAGTACTTC.

This chain joins TRBV14 and TRBJ1-2, with 9 bases lining up with TRBD1. This CDR3 has 15 amino acids. The germline V gene encodes CDR1 SGHDN and CDR2 FVKESK. The trim removed 4 bases at V and 4 bases at J, leaving 7 bases unmatched. The CDR3 loop is CASSLGTGTGYGYTF. In DNA form, the CDR3 reads TGTGCCAGCAGCCTCGGGACAGGGACTGGCTATGGCTACACCTTC.

The chain has TRBV18 and TRBJ1-3; 7 nucleotides align to TRBD1. There are 15 residues in the CDR3. J was trimmed by 1 base and V by 3 bases; bases with no gene match: 3. The germline V gene encodes CDR1 KGHSH and CDR2 LQKENI. The CDR3 protein is CASSPSQGSGNTIYF. CDR3 coding DNA: TGTGCCAGCTCACCTTCACAGGGGTCTGGAAACACCATATATTTT.

The chain combines TRBV5-6 with TRBJ2-7, with 12 bases aligning to TRBD2. The CDR3 is made up of 17 amino acids. V dropped 0 bases and J dropped 9; count of bases not matched to a gene: 13. Looked up from germline, CDR1 is SGHDT and CDR2 is YYEEEE. The CDR3 DNA sequence: TGTGCCAGCAGCTTGGCTAGCGGGGGGGCCCCGTTATTGGGGCAGTACTTC. This sequence encodes CASSLASGGAPLLGQYF.

This clone was observed once. The chain has TRBV24-1 and TRBJ1-5; D unclear. Between the trimmed V and J ends, which lost 10 bases and 5 bases, there was a span of 17 bases. This CDR3 comprises 14 residues. Germline CDR1 is KGHDR and CDR2 is SFDVKD. The CDR3 DNA reads as TGTGCCACTGGAGAGGCGTCCGGGCATCAGCCCCAGCATTTT. This sequence encodes CATGEASGHQPQHF.